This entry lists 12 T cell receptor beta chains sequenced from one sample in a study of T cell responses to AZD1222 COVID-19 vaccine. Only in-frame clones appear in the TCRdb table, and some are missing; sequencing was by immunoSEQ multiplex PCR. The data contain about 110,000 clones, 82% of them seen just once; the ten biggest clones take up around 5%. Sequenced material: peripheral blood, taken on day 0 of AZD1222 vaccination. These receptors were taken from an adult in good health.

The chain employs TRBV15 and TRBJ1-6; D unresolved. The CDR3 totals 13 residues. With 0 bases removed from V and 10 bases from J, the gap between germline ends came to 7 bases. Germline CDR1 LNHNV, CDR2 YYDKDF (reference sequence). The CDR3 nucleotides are TGTGCCACCAGCAGAGATCTCGAGTCACCCCTCCACTTT. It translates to CATSRDLESPLHF.

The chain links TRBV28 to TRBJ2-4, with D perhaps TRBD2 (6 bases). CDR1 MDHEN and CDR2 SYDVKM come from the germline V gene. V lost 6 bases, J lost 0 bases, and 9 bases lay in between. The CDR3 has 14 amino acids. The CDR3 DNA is TGTGCCAGCAGGAATAGCGGAGCCAAAAACATTCAGTACTTC. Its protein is CASRNSGAKNIQYF.

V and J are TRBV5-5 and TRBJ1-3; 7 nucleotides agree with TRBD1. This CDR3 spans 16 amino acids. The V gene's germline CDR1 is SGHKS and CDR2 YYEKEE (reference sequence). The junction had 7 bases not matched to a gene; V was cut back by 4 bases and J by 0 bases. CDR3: CASSPPGQISGNTIYF. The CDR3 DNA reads TGTGCCAGCAGCCCCCCGGGACAGATCTCTGGAAACACCATATATTTT.

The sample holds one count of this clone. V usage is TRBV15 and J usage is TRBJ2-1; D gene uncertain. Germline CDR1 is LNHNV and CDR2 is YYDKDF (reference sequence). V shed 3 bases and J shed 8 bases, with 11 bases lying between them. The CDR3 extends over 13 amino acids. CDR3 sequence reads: CATSRTLDDEQFF. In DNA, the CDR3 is TGTGCCACCAGCAGGACCTTGGACGATGAGCAGTTCTTC.

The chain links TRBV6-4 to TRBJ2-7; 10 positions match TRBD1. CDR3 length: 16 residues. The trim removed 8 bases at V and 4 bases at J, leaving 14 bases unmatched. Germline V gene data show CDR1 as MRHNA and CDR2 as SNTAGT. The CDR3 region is CASCSGTGDRPYEQYF. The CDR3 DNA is TGTGCCAGCTGTTCCGGGACAGGGGATCGTCCTTACGAGCAGTACTTC.

Here the CDR3 reads CASSQGPKGNSPLHF. The DNA for the CDR3 is TGTGCCAGCAGCCAAGGGCCCAAGGGTAATTCACCCCTCCACTTT. The chain couples TRBV4-2 to TRBJ1-6, with unresolved D. The CDR3 is made up of 15 amino acids. The germline CDR1 and CDR2 sequences are LGHNA and YNFKEQ. V gave up 1 base and J gave up 6 bases, with 10 bases separating them.

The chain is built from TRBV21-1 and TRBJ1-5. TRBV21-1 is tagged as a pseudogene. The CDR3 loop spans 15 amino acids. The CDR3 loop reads CASSKRERGQQPQHF. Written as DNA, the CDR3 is TGTGCCAGCAGCAAAAGAGAGCGGGGGCAACAGCCCCAGCATTTT.

The CDR3 DNA follows: TGTGCCAGCCTCAAACAGGGTGCAACTAATGAAAAACTGTTTTTT. It specifies CASLKQGATNEKLFF. The chain links TRBV2 to TRBJ1-4; tentative D call: TRBD1 (6 bases). Germline V gene sequence: CDR1 SNHLY, CDR2 FYNNEI. This CDR3 has 15 amino acids. The V end lost 8 bases, the J end lost 0 bases, and 13 bases lay between the germline ends.

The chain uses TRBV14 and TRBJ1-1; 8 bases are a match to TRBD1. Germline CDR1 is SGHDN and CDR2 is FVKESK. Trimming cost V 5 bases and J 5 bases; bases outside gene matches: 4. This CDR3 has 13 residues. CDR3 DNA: TGTGCCAGCAGCGGCACAGGGGGGACTGAAGCTTTCTTT. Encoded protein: CASSGTGGTEAFF.

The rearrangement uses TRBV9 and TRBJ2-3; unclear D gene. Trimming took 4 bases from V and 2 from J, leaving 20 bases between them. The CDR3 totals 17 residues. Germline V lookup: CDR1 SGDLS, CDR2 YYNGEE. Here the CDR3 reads CASSPLGRGTLTDTQYF. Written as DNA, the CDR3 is TGTGCCAGCAGCCCCCTCGGGCGAGGCACCCTCACAGATACGCAGTATTTT.

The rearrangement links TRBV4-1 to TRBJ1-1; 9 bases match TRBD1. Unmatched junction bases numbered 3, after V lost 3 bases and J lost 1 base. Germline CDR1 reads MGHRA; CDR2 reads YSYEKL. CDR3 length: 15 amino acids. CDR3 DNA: TGCGCCAGCAGCCAGAGACAGGGGGGGAACACTGAAGCTTTCTTT. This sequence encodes CASSQRQGGNTEAFF.

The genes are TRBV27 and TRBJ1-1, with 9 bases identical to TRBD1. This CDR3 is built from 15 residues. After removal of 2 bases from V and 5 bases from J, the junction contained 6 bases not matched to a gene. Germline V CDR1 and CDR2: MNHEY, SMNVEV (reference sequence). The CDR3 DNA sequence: TGTGCCAGCAGTTTAAGGGGGACAGGGACGACTGAAGCTTTCTTT. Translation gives CASSLRGTGTTEAFF.